The clone carrying this TCR beta chain has a single count. The antigen remains unidentified. These data are taken from a study of T cell responses to AZD1222 COVID-19 vaccine. Study-wide findings and caveats: Most donors were white British and more were female, and clonal diversity was possibly underestimated. Among vaccine-associated CD4 TCRs, coverage spanned spike, with dominance at 160-218 and 743-854. Just a handful of people given AZD1222 tested seropositive at baseline. Repertoires were collected only later (after the peak T cell response had occurred).

Clones were read by immunoSEQ multiplex PCR, and TCRdb kept only the in-frame ones, dropping some. The data contain about 57,000 clones, 85% of them seen just once; the ten biggest clones take up approximately 18%. Looked up from germline, CDR1 is SGHTA and CDR2 is FQGTGA. Trimming shortened V by 5 bases and J by 1 base, and 11 bases separated the two germline ends. The CDR3 totals 15 residues. The V and J genes are TRBV7-3 and TRBJ2-2; the D is unclear. Sequences were derived from peripheral blood, sampled on day 0 of AZD1222 vaccination. This receptor was obtained from an adult in good health. The CDR3 sequence is CASSPASWNTGELFF. The CDR3 DNA reads as TGTGCCAGCAGCCCGGCATCTTGGAACACCGGGGAGCTGTTTTTT.